Described below is a single T cell receptor beta chain sequence and its context. An input of about 0.45 to 1 ug of RNA was subjected to reverse transcription using random hexamers. The CDR3 of TCR beta was amplified by immunoSEQ multiplex PCR across 54 Vbeta and 13 Jbeta. A single record per CDR3 protein comes from TCRdb applying MiXCR to the immunoSEQ multiplex PCR reads. The sample includes 100,000 to 150,000 distinct CDR3 sequences, around 94% of them seen just once. This entry belongs to a study of CD8 T cells in Susac syndrome. The wider study: At the time their blood was drawn, patients with Susac syndrome were either therapy-naive, on corticosteroids (with some of them also receiving intravenous immunoglobulin), or on intravenous immunoglobulin alone.

Germline CDR1 is LNHNV and CDR2 is YYDKDF (reference sequence). The V gene end was trimmed by 6 bases and the J gene end by 3 bases; junction bases not matched to a gene: 4. CDR3 length: 15 amino acids. The authors negatively isolated CD8+ and CD4+ T cells and FACS-enriched TEMRA cells. The sequencing sample was made of CD8+ T cells from PBMCs. V usage is TRBV15 and J usage is TRBJ2-3; 12 bases are shared with TRBD2. This TCR was sampled from a human donor with Susac syndrome. The CDR3 protein is CATRPSGRETDTQYF. The CDR3 nucleotides are TGTGCCACCAGGCCTAGCGGGAGGGAGACAGATACGCAGTATTTT.